This T cell receptor beta chain was obtained from a study of blood T cell repertoires in COVID-19. Study details: Spain, Italy and the United States supplied samples that represented acute and convalescent COVID-19.

Clones were sequenced by immunoSEQ multiplex PCR, and TCRdb holds only the in-frame ones, with some missing. The sample records about 250,000 clones, roughly four fifths being singletons. The receptor's source is a man aged 50 to 60 with active or convalescent COVID-19. Sample: peripheral blood.

This CDR3 is CASSATFLMVGTDRSSGELFF. The CDR3, as DNA: TGTGCCAGTAGTGCTACCTTTTTAATGGTAGGGACAGATCGTTCGAGCGGGGAGCTGTTTTTT. This rearrangement joins TRBV19 to TRBJ2-2; 7 bases align to TRBD1. Germline CDR1 and CDR2: LNHDA and SQIVND (reference sequence). V gave up 5 bases and J gave up 7 bases; unmatched junction bases: 28. CDR3 size: 21 residues.